This T cell receptor beta chain was documented in a study of shared clonotypes between healthy human individuals. Whole-study findings and limits: Inspection by rarefaction showed sorted-subset sequencing to be incomplete despite large depth.

As to this clone: Its antigen remains unknown.

Germline values: CDR1 MNHEY, CDR2 SMNVEV (reference sequence). V dropped 3 bases and J dropped 1 base, with 9 bases sitting between them. CDR3 size: 15 residues. CD8 cells classed as naive were CD45RO-negative and positively selected for CCR7, excluding terminally differentiated effector memory CD45RA+ cells. Every subset's genomic DNA went evenly onto several immunoSEQ plates. Assay: immunoSEQ multiplex PCR; the TCRdb copy retains only in-frame clones and omits some. The profile shows some 2 million clones, about 95% of them singletons. V and J are TRBV27 and TRBJ2-2; D gene unclear. The TCR sequence derives from a man aged 18 to 29 in good health. Sequenced material: naive CD8+ T cells sorted from blood. Here the CDR3 reads CASSFLPVNTGELFF. The CDR3 nucleotides read TGTGCCAGCAGTTTTCTTCCGGTGAACACCGGGGAGCTGTTTTTT.